This TCR beta chain was documented in a study of control samples from healthy donors and cancer patients. Produced via immunoSEQ multiplex PCR; TCRdb's table is partial and in-frame only. The sample has some 160,000 clones, 90% to 95% seen once. V was pared by 3 bases and J by 10 bases, with 10 bases between. The CDR3 length is 12 residues. CDR1 and CDR2 from the germline V gene are SNHLY and FYNNEI. The rearrangement joins TRBV2 to TRBJ2-1, with D possibly being TRBD1 (5 bases). The clonotype comes from a woman aged 25 to 39 in good health. Sequencing used blood. The CDR3 bases are TGTGCCAGCAGTGACCAAGGACAAGAGCAGTTCTTC. Translated: CASSDQGQEQFF. Based on the CDR3 plus reference TRBV2 and TRBJ2-1, the full variable domain is EPEVTQTPSHQVTQMGQEVILRCVPISNHLYFYWYRQILGQKVEFLVSFYNNEISEKSEIFDDQFSVERPDGSNFTLKIRSTKLEDSAMYFCASSDQGQEQFFGPGTRLTVL.